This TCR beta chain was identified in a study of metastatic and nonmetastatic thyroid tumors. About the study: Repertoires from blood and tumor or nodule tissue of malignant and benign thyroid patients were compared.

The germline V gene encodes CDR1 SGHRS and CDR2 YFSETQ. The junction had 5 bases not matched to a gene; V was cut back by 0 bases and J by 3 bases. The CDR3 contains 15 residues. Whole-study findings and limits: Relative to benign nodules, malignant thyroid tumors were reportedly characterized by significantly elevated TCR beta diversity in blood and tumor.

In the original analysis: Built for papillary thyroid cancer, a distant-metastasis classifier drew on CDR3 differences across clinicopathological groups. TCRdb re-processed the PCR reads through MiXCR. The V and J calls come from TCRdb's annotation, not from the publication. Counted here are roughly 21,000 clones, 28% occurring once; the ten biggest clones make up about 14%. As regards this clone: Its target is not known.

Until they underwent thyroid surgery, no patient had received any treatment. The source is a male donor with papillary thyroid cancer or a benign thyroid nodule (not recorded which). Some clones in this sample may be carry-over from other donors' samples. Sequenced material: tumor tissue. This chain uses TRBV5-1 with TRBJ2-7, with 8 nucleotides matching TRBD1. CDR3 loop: CASSLAGGVFYEQYF. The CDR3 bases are TGCGCCAGCAGCTTGGCAGGGGGCGTTTTCTACGAGCAGTACTTC.